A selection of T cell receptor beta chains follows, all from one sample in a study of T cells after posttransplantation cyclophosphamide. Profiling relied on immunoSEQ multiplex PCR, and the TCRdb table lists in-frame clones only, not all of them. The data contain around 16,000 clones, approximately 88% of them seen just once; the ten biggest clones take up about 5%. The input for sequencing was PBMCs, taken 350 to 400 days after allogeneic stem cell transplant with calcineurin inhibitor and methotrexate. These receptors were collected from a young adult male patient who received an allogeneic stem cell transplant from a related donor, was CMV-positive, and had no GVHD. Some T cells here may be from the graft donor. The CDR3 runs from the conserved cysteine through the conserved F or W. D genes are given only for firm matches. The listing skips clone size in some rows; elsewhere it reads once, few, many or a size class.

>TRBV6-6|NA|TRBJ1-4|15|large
CASSSPRGTNEKLFF
TGTGCCAGCAGCTCTCCCCGGGGGACTAATGAAAAACTGTTTTTT
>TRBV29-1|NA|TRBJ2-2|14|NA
CSVWGQSRTGELFF
TGCAGCGTTTGGGGCCAATCCCGGACCGGGGAGCTGTTTTTT
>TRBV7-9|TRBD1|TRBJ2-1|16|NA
CASSPLDRSSYNEQFF
TGTGCCAGCAGCCCCCTGGACAGGAGCTCCTACAATGAGCAGTTCTTC
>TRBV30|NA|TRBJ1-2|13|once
CAWTLGEGGGYTF
TGTGCCTGGACCTTAGGTGAGGGCGGGGGCTACACCTTC
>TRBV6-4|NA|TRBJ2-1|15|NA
CASSSGGVTSSEQFF
TGTGCCAGCAGCTCAGGGGGAGTGACTAGTAGTGAGCAGTTCTTC
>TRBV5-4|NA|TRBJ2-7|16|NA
CASSLVGKQVTYEQYF
TGTGCCAGCAGCTTGGTTGGGAAACAGGTAACCTACGAGCAGTACTTC
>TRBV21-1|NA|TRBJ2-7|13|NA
CAARTTDIYEQYF
TGTGCCGCCCGGACAACGGATATCTACGAGCAGTACTTC
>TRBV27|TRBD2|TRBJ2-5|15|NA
CASSFLAGEGGTQYF
TGTGCCAGCAGTTTTTTAGCGGGAGAGGGGGGGACCCAGTACTTC
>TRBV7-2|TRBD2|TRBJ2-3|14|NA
CASTLTSGTDTQYF
TGTGCCAGCACCCTTACTAGCGGCACAGATACGCAGTATTTT
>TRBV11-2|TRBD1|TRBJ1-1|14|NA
CASSPITGATEAFF
TGTGCCAGCAGCCCGATTACAGGGGCAACTGAAGCTTTCTTT
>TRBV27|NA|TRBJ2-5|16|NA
CASSLPPSRAQETQYF
TGTGCCAGCAGTTTACCCCCGAGCAGGGCGCAAGAGACCCAGTACTTC
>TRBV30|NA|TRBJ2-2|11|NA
CAWRQTGELFF
TGTGCCTGGAGACAGACCGGGGAGCTGTTTTTT
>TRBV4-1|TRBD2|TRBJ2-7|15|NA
CASSQDGGSSYEQYF
TGCGCCAGCAGCCAAGACGGCGGGAGCTCCTACGAGCAGTACTTC
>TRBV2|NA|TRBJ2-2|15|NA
CASSGVRGGTGELFF
TGTGCCAGCAGTGGGGTTCGGGGAGGCACCGGGGAGCTGTTTTTT
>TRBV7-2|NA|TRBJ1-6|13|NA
CASSPQDSSPLHF
TGTGCCAGCAGCCCCCAGGATTCGTCACCCCTCCACTTT
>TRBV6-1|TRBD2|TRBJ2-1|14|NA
CASRKAGGGNEQFF
TGTGCCAGCCGAAAGGCGGGAGGGGGAAATGAGCAGTTCTTC
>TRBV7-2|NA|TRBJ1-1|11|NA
CASSGRGGAFF
TGTGCCAGCAGCGGGCGGGGGGGAGCTTTCTTT
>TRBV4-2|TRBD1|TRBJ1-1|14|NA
CASSPTGGRDEAFF
TGTGCCAGCAGCCCCACAGGGGGCCGGGATGAAGCTTTCTTT
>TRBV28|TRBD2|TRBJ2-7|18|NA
CASSSSAPPGGRDYEQYF
TGTGCCAGCAGTTCCTCCGCACCCCCTGGGGGGAGGGACTACGAGCAGTACTTC
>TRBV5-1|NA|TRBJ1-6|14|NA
CASSLPPNNSPLHF
TGCGCCAGCAGCTTGCCCCCTAATAATTCACCCCTCCACTTT
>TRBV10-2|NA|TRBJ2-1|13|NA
CASRGLEPSEQFF
TGCGCCAGCAGAGGACTCGAACCCAGTGAGCAGTTCTTC
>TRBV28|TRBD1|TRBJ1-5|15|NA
CASRDRQGTGQPQHF
TGTGCCAGCAGAGATAGACAGGGAACAGGTCAGCCCCAGCATTTT
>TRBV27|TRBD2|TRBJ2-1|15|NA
CASSSSGNPLDEQFF
TGTGCCAGCAGTTCCAGCGGGAACCCCCTGGATGAGCAGTTCTTC
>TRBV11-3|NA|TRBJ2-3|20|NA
CASSHRGRRGPESRTDTQYF
TGTGCCAGCAGCCATAGAGGAAGGAGGGGGCCCGAAAGCCGCACAGATACGCAGTATTTT
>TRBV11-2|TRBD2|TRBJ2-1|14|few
CASSLGGRRGEQFF
TGTGCCAGCAGCTTAGGCGGGAGGAGGGGTGAGCAGTTCTTC
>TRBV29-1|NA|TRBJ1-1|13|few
CSVEMAPGTEAFF
TGCAGCGTTGAGATGGCCCCGGGGACTGAAGCTTTCTTT
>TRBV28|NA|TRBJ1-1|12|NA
CASSLGQFEAFF
TGTGCCAGCAGTTTAGGGCAGTTTGAAGCTTTCTTT
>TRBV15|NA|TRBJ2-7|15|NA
CATSRVTGSTVEQYF
TGTGCCACCAGCAGAGTCACAGGGAGTACCGTCGAGCAGTACTTC
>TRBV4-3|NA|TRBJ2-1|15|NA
CASSHAWDFYSEQFF
TGCGCCAGCAGCCATGCCTGGGACTTCTACAGTGAGCAGTTCTTC
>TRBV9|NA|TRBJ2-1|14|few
CASSVREYTNEQFF
TGTGCCAGCAGCGTACGGGAATACACCAATGAGCAGTTCTTC
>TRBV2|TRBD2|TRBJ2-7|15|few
CASSDGLAGVNEQYF
TGTGCCAGCAGTGATGGACTAGCGGGAGTCAACGAGCAGTACTTC
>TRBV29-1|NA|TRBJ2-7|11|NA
CSVESLYEQYF
TGCAGCGTTGAGAGTCTCTACGAGCAGTACTTC
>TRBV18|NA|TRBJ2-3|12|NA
CASSPTGDTQYF
TGTGCCAGCTCCCCTACGGGGGATACGCAGTATTTT
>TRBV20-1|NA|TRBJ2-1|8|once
CRIGEQFF
TGCAGGATCGGTGAGCAGTTCTTC
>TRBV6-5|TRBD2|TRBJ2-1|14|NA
CASSSASGNDEQFF
TGTGCCAGCAGTTCCGCCAGCGGGAATGATGAGCAGTTCTTC
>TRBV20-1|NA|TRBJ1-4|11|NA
CSAPRSEKLFF
TGCAGTGCTCCTCGGTCTGAAAAACTGTTTTTT